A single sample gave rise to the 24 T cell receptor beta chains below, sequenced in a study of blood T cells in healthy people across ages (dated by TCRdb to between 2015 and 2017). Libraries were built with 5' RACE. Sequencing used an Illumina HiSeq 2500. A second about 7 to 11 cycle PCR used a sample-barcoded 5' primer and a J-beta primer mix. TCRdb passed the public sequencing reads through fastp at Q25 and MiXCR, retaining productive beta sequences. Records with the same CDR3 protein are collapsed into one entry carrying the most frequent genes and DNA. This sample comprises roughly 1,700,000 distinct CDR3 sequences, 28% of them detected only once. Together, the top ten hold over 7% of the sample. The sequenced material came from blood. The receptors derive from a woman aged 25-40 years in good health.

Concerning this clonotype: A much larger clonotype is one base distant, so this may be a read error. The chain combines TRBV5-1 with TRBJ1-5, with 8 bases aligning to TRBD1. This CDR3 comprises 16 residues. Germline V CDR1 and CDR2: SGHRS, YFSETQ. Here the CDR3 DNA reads TGCGCCAGCAGCGAAGGGACAGGCTATAGCAATCAGCCCCGGCATTTT. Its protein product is CASSEGTGYSNQPRHF.

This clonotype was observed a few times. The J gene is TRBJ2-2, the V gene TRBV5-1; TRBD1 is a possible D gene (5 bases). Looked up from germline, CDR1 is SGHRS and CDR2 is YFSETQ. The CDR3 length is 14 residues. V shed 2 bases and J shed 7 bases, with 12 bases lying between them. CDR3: CASSLQADGGELFF. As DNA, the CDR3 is TGCGCCAGCAGCTTACAGGCGGACGGCGGGGAGCTGTTTTTT.

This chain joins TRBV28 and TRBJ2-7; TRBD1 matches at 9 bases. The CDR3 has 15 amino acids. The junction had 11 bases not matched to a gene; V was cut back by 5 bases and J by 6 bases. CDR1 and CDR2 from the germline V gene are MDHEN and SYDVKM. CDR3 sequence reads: CASSTTGTGSPEQYF. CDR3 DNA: TGTGCCAGCAGTACAACCGGGACAGGGTCCCCCGAGCAGTACTTC.

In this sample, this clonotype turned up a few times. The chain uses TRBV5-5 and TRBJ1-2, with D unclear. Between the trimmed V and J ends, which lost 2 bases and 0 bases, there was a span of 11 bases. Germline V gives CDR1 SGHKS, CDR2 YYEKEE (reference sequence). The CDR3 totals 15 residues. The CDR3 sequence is CASSLITESNYGYTF. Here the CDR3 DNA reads TGTGCCAGCAGCTTAATAACAGAATCTAACTATGGCTACACCTTC. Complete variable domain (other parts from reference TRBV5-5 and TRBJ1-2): DAGVTQSPTHLIKTRGQQVTLRCSPISGHKSVSWYQQVLGQGPQFIFQYYEKEERGRGNFPDRFSARQFPNYSSELNVNALLLGDSALYLCASSLITESNYGYTFGSGTRLTVV.

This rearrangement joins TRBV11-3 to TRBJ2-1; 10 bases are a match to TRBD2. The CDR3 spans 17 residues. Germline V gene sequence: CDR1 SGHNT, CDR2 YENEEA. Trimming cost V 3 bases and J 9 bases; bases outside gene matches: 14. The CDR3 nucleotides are TGTGCCAGCAGCTTGAGGTTTAGCGGGGGGCGCCCCGGTGAGCAGTTCTTC. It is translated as CASSLRFSGGRPGEQFF.

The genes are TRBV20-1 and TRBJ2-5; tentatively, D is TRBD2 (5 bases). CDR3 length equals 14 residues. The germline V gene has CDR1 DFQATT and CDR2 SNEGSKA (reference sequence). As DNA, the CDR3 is TGCAGGACTACAAAGGCAGGACTTCAAGAGACCCAGTACTTC. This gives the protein CRTTKAGLQETQYF.

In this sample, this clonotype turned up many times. CDR3 sequence (DNA): TGTGCCAGCAGCCAGGTGGGACAGTCCTACGAGCAGTACTTC. This gives the protein CASSQVGQSYEQYF. This chain joins TRBV7-2 and TRBJ2-7, with TRBD1 identical over 7 bases. This CDR3 contains 14 residues. The V gene's germline CDR1 is SGHTA and CDR2 FQGNSA. Unmatched junction bases numbered 5, after V lost 5 bases and J lost 1 base.

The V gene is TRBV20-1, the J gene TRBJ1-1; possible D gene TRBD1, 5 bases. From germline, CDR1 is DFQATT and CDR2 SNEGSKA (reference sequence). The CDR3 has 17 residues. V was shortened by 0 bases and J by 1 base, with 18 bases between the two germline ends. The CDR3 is CSARDIGRGGPNTEAFF. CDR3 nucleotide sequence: TGCAGTGCTAGAGATATAGGGCGGGGGGGACCGAACACTGAAGCTTTCTTT.

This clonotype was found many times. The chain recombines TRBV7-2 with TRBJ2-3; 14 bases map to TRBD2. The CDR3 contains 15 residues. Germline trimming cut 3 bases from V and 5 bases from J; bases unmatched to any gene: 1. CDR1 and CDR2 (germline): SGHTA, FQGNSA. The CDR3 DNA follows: TGTGCCAGCAGCTTCGGACTAGCGGGGGGAGATACGCAGTATTTT. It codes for CASSFGLAGGDTQYF.

The CDR3 loop reads CASSLSYGAYNEQFF. The DNA for the CDR3 is TGTGCCAGCAGCTTATCCTACGGCGCCTACAATGAGCAGTTCTTC. This rearrangement joins TRBV7-2 to TRBJ2-1; D ambiguous. The CDR3 runs to 15 residues. Looked up from germline, CDR1 is SGHTA and CDR2 is FQGNSA. V lost 2 bases, J lost 2 bases, and 10 bases lay in between.

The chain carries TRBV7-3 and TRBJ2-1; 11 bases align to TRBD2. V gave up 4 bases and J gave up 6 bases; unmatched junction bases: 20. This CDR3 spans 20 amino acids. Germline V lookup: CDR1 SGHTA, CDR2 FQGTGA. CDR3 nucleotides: TGTGCCAGCAGCTCCCGGGGCGGTAGCGGGGGGGCCTTGGTTGTCAATGAGCAGTTCTTC. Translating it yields CASSSRGGSGGALVVNEQFF. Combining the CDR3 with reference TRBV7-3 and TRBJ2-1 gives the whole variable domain GAGVSQTPSNKVTEKGKYVELRCDPISGHTALYWYRQSLGQGPEFLIYFQGTGAADDSGLPNDRFFAVRPEGSVSTLKIQRTERGDSAVYLCASSSRGGSGGALVVNEQFFGPGTRLTVL.

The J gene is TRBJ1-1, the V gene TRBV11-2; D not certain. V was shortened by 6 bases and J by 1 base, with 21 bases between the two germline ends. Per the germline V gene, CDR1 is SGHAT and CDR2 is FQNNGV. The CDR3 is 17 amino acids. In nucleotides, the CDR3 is TGTGCCAGCAGGCTTTTCAAAATCACCATGGAGAACACTGAAGCTTTCTTT. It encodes CASRLFKITMENTEAFF.

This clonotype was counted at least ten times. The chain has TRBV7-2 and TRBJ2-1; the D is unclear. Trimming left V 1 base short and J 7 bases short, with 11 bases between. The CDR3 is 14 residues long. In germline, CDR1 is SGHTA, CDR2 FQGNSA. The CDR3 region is CASSLVDGLNEQFF. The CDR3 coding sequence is TGTGCCAGCAGCTTAGTGGACGGATTAAATGAGCAGTTCTTC.

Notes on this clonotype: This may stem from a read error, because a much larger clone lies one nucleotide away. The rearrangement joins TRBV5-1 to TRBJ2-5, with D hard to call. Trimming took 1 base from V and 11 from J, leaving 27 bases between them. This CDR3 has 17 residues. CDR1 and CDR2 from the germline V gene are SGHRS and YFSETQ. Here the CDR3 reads CASSLLPDRKLDNEQYF. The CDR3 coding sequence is TGCGCCAGCAGCTTGTTGCCCGATCGGAAATTAGACAATGAGCAGTACTTC.

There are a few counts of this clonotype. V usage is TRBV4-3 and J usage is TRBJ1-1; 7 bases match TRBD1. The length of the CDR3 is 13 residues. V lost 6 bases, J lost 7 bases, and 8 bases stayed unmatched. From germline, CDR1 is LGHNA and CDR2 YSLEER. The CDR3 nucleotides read TGCGCCAGCAGTCCACAGGGGCAAAATGAAGCTTTCTTT. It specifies CASSPQGQNEAFF.

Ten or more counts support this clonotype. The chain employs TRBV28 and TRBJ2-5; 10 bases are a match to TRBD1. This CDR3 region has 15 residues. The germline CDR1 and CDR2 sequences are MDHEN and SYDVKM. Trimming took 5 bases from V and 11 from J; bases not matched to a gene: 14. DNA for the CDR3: TGTGCCAGCAGTCCAGCCGGGACAGGGGCCTTTGTGCAGTACTTC. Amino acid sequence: CASSPAGTGAFVQYF.

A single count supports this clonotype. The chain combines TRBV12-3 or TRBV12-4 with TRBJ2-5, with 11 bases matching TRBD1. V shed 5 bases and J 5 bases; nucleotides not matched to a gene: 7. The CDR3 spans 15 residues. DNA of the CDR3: TGTGCCAGCAGTCTCCGGACAGGGGGCGCGGAGACCCAGTACTTC. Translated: CASSLRTGGAETQYF.

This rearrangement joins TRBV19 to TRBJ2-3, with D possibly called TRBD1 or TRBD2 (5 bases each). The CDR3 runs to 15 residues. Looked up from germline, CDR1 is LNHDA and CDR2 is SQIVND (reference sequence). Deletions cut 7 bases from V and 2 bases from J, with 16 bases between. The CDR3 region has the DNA TGTGCCAGTAACGAGGGGTTCCCGGCCACAGATACGCAGTATTTT. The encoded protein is CASNEGFPATDTQYF. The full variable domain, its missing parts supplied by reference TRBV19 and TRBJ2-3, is DGGITQSPKYLFRKEGQNVTLSCEQNLNHDAMYWYRQDPGQGLRLIYYSQIVNDFQKGDIAEGYSVSREKKESFPLTVTSAQKNPTAFYLCASNEGFPATDTQYFGPGTRLTVL.

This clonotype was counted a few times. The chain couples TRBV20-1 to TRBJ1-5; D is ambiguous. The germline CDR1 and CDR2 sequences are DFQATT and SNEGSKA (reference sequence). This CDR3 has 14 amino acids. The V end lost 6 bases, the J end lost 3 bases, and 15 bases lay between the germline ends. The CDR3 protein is CSAQTNLHNQPQHF. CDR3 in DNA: TGCAGTGCCCAGACGAACCTTCACAATCAGCCCCAGCATTTT.

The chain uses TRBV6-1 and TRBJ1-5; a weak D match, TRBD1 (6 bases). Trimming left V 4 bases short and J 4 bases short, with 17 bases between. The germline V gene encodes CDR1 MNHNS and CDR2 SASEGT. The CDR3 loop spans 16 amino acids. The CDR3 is CASSGFLGTPNQPQHF. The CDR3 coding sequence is TGTGCCAGCAGTGGATTTCTCGGGACACCGAATCAGCCCCAGCATTTT.

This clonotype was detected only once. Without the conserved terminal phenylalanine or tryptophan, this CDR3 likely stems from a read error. CDR3 nucleotides: TGTGACAGCAGTTCTCAGGGCCCTAGCTCCTACAATGAGCAGTTCTCC. Its translation: CDSSSQGPSSYNEQFS. The chain uses TRBV6-2 or TRBV6-3 and TRBJ2-1, with D possibly matching TRBD1 (5 bases). The CDR3 totals 16 residues. The germline V gene encodes CDR1 MNHEY and CDR2 SVGEGT.

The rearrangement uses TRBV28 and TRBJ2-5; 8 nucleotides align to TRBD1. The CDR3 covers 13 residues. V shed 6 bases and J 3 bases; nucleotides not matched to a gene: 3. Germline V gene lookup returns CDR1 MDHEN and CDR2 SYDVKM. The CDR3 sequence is CASRTGQEETQYF. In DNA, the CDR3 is TGTGCCAGCAGGACGGGACAGGAAGAGACCCAGTACTTC. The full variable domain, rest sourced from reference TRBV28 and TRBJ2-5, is DVKVTQSSRYLVKRTGEKVFLECVQDMDHENMFWYRQDPGLGLRLIYFSYDVKMKEKGDIPEGYSVSREKKERFSLILESASTNQTSMYLCASRTGQEETQYFGPGTRLLVL.

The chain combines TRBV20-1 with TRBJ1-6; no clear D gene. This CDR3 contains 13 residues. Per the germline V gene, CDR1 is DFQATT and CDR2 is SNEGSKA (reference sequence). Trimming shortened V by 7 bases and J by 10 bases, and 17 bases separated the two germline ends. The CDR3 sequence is CSVMGPTNSPLHF. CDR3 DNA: TGCAGTGTCATGGGCCCTACCAACTCACCCCTCCACTTT.

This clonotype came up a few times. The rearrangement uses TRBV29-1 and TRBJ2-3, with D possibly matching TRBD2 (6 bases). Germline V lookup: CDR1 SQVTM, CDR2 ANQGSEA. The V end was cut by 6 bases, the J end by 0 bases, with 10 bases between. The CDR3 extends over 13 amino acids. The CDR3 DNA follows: TGCAGCGTGGTAGCGGATAGCACAGATACGCAGTATTTT. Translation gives CSVVADSTDTQYF.